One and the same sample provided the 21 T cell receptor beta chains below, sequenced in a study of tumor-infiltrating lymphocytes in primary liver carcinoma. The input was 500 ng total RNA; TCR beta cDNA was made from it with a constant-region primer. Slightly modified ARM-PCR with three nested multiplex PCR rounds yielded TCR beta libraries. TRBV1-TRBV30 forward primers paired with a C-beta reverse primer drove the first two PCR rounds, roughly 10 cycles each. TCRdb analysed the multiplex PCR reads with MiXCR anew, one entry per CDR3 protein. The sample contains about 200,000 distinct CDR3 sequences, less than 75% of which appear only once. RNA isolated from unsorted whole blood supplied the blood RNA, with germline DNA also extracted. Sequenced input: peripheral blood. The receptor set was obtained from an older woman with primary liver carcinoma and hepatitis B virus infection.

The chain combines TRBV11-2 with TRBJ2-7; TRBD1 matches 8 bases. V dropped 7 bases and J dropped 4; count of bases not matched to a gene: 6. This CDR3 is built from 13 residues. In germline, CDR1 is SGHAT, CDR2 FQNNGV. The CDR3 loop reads CASNNWDRYEQYF. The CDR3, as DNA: TGTGCCAGCAACAATTGGGACAGGTACGAGCAGTACTTC.

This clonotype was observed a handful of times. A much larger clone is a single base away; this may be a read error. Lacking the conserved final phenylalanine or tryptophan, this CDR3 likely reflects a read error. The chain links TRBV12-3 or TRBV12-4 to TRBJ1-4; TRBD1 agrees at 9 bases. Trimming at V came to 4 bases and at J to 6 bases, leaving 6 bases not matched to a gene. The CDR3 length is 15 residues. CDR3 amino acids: CASSSQDRGYEKLFL. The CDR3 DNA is TGTGCCAGCAGTTCTCAGGACAGGGGATATGAAAAACTGTTTCTT.

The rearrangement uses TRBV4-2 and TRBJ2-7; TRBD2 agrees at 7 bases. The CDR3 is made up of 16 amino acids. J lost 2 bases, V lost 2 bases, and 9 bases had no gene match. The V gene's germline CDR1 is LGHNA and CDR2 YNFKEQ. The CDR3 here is CASSQNLTGGPYEQYF. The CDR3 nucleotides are TGTGCCAGCAGCCAAAATCTAACGGGAGGCCCCTACGAGCAGTACTTC.

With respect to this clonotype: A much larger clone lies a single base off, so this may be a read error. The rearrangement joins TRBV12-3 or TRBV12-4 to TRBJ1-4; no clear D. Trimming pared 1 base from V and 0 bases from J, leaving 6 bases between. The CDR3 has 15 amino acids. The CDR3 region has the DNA TGTGCCAGCAGTTTAGGAGTCTCAACTAATGAAAAACTGTTTTTT. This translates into CASSLGVSTNEKLFF.

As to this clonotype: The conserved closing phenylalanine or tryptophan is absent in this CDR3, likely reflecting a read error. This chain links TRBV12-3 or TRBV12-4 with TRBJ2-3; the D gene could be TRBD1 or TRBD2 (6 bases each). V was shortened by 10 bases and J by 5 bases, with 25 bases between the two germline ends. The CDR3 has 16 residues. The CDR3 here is CANLFGWGARGDTQYV. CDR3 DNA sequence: TGTGCCAACCTCTTTGGGTGGGGGGCCCGGGGAGATACGCAGTATGTT.

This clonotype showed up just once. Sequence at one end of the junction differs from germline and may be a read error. This chain's CDR3 is CASSLVPGGVPTGAFF. In nucleotides, the CDR3 is TGTGCCAGCAGCTTAGTTCCAGGGGGAGTGCCCACTGGAGCTTTCTTT. The rearrangement links TRBV11-2 to TRBJ1-1; 7 positions match TRBD1. The CDR3 loop spans 16 amino acids. The V gene's germline CDR1 is SGHAT and CDR2 FQNNGV.

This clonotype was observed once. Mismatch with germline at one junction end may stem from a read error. CDR3 residues: CASGYRGRGTSGNSGANILTF. The CDR3 DNA sequence: TGTGCTAGTGGCTACAGGGGGCGCGGGACTAGCGGTAATTCTGGGGCCAACATCCTGACTTTC. The rearrangement links TRBV12-5 to TRBJ2-6, with TRBD2 matching 11 bases. The CDR3 loop spans 21 amino acids. The germline CDR1 and CDR2 sequences are LGHNT and FRNRAP.

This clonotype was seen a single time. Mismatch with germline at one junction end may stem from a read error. CDR3: CSVRVAGETQYF. In nucleotides, the CDR3 is TGTAGCGTTAGAGTAGCGGGAGAGACCCAGTACTTC. V usage is TRBV29-1 and J usage is TRBJ2-3; 7 nucleotides line up with TRBD2. Near its end, the DNA agrees better with TRBJ2-5, so the J call may be wrong. Germline V gene data show CDR1 as SQVTM and CDR2 as ANQGSEA. The CDR3 runs to 12 residues.

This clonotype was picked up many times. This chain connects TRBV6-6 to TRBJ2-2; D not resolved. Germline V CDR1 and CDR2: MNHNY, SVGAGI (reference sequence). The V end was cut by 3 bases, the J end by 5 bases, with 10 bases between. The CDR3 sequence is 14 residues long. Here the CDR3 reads CASSYKPITGELFF. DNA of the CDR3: TGTGCCAGCAGTTATAAGCCGATAACCGGGGAGCTGTTTTTT.

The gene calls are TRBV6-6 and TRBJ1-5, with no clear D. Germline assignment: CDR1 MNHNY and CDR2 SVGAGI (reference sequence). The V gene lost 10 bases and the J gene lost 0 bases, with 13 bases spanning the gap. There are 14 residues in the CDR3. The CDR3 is CAITDTNSNQPQHF. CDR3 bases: TGTGCCATCACCGATACCAATAGCAATCAGCCCCAGCATTTT.

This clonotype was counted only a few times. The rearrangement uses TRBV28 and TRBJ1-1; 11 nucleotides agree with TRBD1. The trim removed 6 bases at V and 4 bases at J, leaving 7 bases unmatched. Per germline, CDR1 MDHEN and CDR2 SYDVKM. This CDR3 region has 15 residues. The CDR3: CASSTGGQGATEAFF. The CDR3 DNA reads TGTGCCAGCAGCACCGGTGGACAGGGGGCCACTGAAGCTTTCTTT.

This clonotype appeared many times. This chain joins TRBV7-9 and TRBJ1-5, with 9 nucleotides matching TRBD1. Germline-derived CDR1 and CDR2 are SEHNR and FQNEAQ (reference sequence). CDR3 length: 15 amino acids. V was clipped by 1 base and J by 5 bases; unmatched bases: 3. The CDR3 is CASSLVGQGHQPQHF. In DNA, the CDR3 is TGTGCCAGCAGCTTAGTGGGACAGGGTCATCAGCCCCAGCATTTT.

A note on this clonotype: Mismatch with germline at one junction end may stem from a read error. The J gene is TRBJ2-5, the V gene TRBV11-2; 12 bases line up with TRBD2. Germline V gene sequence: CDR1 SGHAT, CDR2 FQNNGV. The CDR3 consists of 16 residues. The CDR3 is CASSLTRLAGAESQYF. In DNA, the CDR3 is TGTGCCAGCAGCTTGACCAGACTAGCGGGAGCAGAGTCCCAGTACTTC.

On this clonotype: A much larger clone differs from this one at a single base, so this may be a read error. The CDR3 nucleotides read TGTGTCAGCAGACCCCTTAACTATGGCTACACCTTC. Protein product: CVSRPLNYGYTF. The chain is built from TRBV6-1 and TRBJ1-2; no firm D call. Per germline, CDR1 MNHNS and CDR2 SASEGT. The CDR3 consists of 12 residues.

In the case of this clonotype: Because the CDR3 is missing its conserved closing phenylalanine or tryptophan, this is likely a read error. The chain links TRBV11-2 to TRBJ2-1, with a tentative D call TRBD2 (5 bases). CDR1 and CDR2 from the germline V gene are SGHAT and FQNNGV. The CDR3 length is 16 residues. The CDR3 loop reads CASSLSRRGPGNEQFL. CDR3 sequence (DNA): TGTGCCAGTAGCTTATCTCGTCGAGGGCCTGGGAATGAGCAGTTCCTC.

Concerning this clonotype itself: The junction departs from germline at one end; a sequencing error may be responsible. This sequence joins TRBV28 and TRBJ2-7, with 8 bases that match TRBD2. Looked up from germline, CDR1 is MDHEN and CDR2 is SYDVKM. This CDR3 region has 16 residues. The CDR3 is CVSSLHLAGLSYEQYF. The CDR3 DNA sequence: TGTGTCAGCAGTTTGCACCTAGCGGGCCTCTCCTACGAGCAGTACTTC. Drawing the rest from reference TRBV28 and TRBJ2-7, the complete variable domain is DVKVTQSSRYLVKRTGEKVFLECVQDMDHENMFWYRQDPGLGLRLIYFSYDVKMKEKGDIPEGYSVSREKKERFSLILESASTNQTSMYLCVSSLHLAGLSYEQYFGPGTRLTVT.

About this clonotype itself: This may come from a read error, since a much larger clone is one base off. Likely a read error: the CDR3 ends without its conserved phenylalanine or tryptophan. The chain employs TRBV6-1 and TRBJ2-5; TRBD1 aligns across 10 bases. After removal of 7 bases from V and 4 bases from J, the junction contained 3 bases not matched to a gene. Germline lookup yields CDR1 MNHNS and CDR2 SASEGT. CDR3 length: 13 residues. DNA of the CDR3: TGTGCCAGCATTCGGACAGGGGGAGAGACCCAGTACTTA. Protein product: CASIRTGGETQYL.

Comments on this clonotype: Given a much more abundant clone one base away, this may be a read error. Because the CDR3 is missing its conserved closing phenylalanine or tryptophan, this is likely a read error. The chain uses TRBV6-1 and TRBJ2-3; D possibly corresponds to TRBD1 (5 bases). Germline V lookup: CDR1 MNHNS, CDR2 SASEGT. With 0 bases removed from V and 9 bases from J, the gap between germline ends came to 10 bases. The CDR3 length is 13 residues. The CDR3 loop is CASSEAQGGTQYL. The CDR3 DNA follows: TGTGCCAGCAGTGAAGCGCAGGGTGGGACGCAGTATCTT.

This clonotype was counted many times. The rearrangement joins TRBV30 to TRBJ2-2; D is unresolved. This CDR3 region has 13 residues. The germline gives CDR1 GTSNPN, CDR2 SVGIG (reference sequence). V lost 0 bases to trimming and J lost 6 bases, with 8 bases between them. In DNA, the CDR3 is TGTGCCTGGAGTGTAGTCCGCCCCGGGGAGCTGTTTTTT. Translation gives CAWSVVRPGELFF.

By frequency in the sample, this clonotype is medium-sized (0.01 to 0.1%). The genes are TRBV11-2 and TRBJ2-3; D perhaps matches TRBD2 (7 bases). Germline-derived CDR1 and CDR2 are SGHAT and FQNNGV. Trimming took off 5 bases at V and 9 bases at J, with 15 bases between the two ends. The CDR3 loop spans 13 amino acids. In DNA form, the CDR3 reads TGTGCCAGCAGCCCCATTTGGGGGGGCACGCAGTATTTT. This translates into CASSPIWGGTQYF.

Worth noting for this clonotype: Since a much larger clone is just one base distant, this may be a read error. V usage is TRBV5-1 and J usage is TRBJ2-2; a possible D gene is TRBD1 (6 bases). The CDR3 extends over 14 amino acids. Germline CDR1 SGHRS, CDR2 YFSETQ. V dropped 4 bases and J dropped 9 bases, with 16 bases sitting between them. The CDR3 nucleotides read TGCGCCAGCAGCACAGGGTCTGGTACCAGGGAGCTGTTTTTT. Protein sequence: CASSTGSGTRELFF.